These T cell receptor beta chains were read from a single sample in a study of cytomegalovirus exposure and HLA in healthy donors. Some clones are missing from TCRdb's copy, which holds only in-frame ones; the method was immunoSEQ multiplex PCR. Among about 38,000 clones, over 85% were seen once, and the ten largest hold around 3.4%. Sequencing was performed on PBMCs. These receptors originate from a man between 18 and 29 years old in good health and CMV-seronegative. Both conserved end residues are part of each CDR3. D genes are given only for firm matches. Clone size is given for some rows only: seen once, a few or many times, or a class if the clone is expanded.

>NA|NA|TRBV5-4|TRBJ2-1
TGTGCCAGCAGCTTTCCGGTGGACAATGAGCAGTTCTTC
CASSFPVDNEQFF
>NA|NA|TRBV19|TRBJ2-7
TGTGCCAGTAGTCCAGGGTCCGGGTCCTCCTACGAGCAGTACTTC
CASSPGSGSSYEQYF
>NA|NA|TRBV7-9|TRBJ1-2
TGTGCCAGCAGCCCTAGCAGGGGCGGTGGCTACACCTTC
CASSPSRGGGYTF
>TRBD2|NA|TRBV15|TRBJ2-5
TGTGCCACCAGCAGAGAAGGGAGCGGGGGGAACCAAGAGACCCAGTACTTC
CATSREGSGGNQETQYF
>TRBD2|NA|TRBV4-2|TRBJ2-3
TGTGCCAGCAGCCAAGGACTAGCGGGAGGGCCTAGCACAGATACGCAGTATTTT
CASSQGLAGGPSTDTQYF
>NA|NA|TRBV1|TRBJ2-3
TGCACCAGCAGCCCAGGGACTATCACATGCACAGATACGCAGTATTTT
CTSSPGTITCTDTQYF
>NA|NA|TRBV6-1|TRBJ1-1
TGTGCCAGCAGTGAAGCTCTGGGAGGCACTGAAGCTTTCTTT
CASSEALGGTEAFF
>TRBD1|NA|TRBV6-4|TRBJ2-7
TGTGCCAGTCCCAGAGACAGGGGATACTACGAGCAGTACTTC
CASPRDRGYYEQYF
>NA|NA|TRBV2|TRBJ1-2
TGTGCCAGCAGTGTTTCTGTCTATGGCTACACCTTC
CASSVSVYGYTF
>TRBD1|NA|TRBV6-1|TRBJ1-1
TGTGCCAGCGCGGGACAGGGGGATGCTGAAGCTTTCTTT
CASAGQGDAEAFF
>NA|NA|TRBV11-2|TRBJ2-1
TGTGCCAGCAGCTTAGGTCTCTACGAGCAGTTCTTC
CASSLGLYEQFF
>NA|NA|TRBV28|TRBJ2-7
TGTGCCAGCGGACAGCGTTACGAGCAGTACTTC
CASGQRYEQYF
>NA|NA|TRBV30|TRBJ1-1
TGTGCCTGGAGTGTTGGACAGCCCTCTCCCCTTTTT
CAWSVGQPSPLF
>TRBD1|NA|TRBV11-2|TRBJ2-7
TGTGCCATAGGACAGGGTGGAACCTACGAGCAGTACTTC
CAIGQGGTYEQYF
>NA|NA|TRBV4-1|TRBJ2-7
TGCGCCAGCAGCCAAGATTGGGAGACCGCTCGGCAGTACTTC
CASSQDWETARQYF
>TRBD2|NA|TRBV5-1|TRBJ2-2
TGCGCCAGCAGCTTTCCCAGGGCGGGAGAGAACACCGGGGAGCTGTTTTTT
CASSFPRAGENTGELFF
>NA|NA|TRBV19|TRBJ1-1
TGTGCCAGTAACCTATGGGGCCGGGCAGGGAACACTGAAGCTTTCTTT
CASNLWGRAGNTEAFF
>NA|NA|TRBV30|TRBJ2-5
TGTGCCTGGAGTGTTCAGGGGCGGGAGACCCAGTACTTC
CAWSVQGRETQYF
>TRBD1|NA|TRBV11-3|TRBJ2-2
TGTGCCAGCAGCCCTGGGACAGACACCGGGGAGCTGTTTTTT
CASSPGTDTGELFF
>TRBD2|NA|TRBV19|TRBJ2-7
TGTGCCAGTAGCCATAGGGAGGGCGACGAGCAGTACTTC
CASSHREGDEQYF
>NA|NA|TRBV10-3|TRBJ2-7
TGTGCCACCACGGGGTACCTCAACGAGCAGTACTTC
CATTGYLNEQYF
>NA|NA|TRBV9|TRBJ1-2
TGTGCCAGCAGCGTAGGCATGGGGGCCGGCTATGGCTACACCTTC
CASSVGMGAGYGYTF
>NA|NA|TRBV7-3|TRBJ1-1
TGTGCCAGCAGTCGACAGCAGAACACTGAAGCTTTCTTT
CASSRQQNTEAFF
>NA|NA|TRBV30|TRBJ1-1
TGTGCCTGGAGGGACACCCACGGGCCTGAAGCTTTCTTT
CAWRDTHGPEAFF
>NA|NA|TRBV30|TRBJ2-1
TGTGCCTGGAGTCCAACCGGGGATGAGCAGTTCTTC
CAWSPTGDEQFF
>NA|NA|TRBV27|TRBJ1-5
TGTGCCAGCAGTTTACGTAGCAATCAGCCCCAGCATTTT
CASSLRSNQPQHF
>TRBD1|once|TRBV2|TRBJ2-7
TGTGCCAGCACCCGGACAGGGCTTCTCTCCTACGAGCAGTACTTC
CASTRTGLLSYEQYF
>NA|NA|TRBV19|TRBJ2-3
TGTGCCAGTAGTATAGGCCAGGGGGGAATTTCGGATACGCAGTATTTT
CASSIGQGGISDTQYF
>NA|NA|TRBV9|TRBJ2-1
TGTGCCAGCAGCGTAGGGCGGGCATCCTACAATGAGCAGTTCTTC
CASSVGRASYNEQFF
>NA|NA|TRBV7-9|TRBJ2-1
TGTGCCAGCAGCTTAGCCGGTCAGGGATCAGGTGAGCAGTTCTTC
CASSLAGQGSGEQFF
>NA|NA|TRBV9|TRBJ2-3
TGTGCCAGCAGCGTAGGAGCGGTCTCAGATACGCAGTATTTT
CASSVGAVSDTQYF
>TRBD2|NA|TRBV7-8|TRBJ2-7
TGTGCCAGCAGCTTACTAGCGGGGGTTTCCTACGAGCAGTACTTC
CASSLLAGVSYEQYF
>NA|NA|TRBV27|TRBJ1-1
TGTGCCAGCAGTTTATCGGAGGAACTGAACACTGAAGCTTTCTTT
CASSLSEELNTEAFF
>NA|NA|TRBV28|TRBJ1-3
TGTGCCAGCACCATAGGGGGATCTGGAAACACCATATATTTT
CASTIGGSGNTIYF
>TRBD1|NA|TRBV6-4|TRBJ1-1
TGTGCCAGCAGTGATAGACAGGGAAACGAAGCTTTCTTT
CASSDRQGNEAFF
>TRBD1|few|TRBV15|TRBJ1-3
TGTGCCACCAGCAGACCGGACCATTTACAGGGGGCCCTGGACACCATATATTTT
CATSRPDHLQGALDTIYF
>NA|once|TRBV15|TRBJ2-2
TGTGCCACCAGCAGAACAACGGCGGCCCCCTCCGAAACCGGGGAGCTGTTTTTT
CATSRTTAAPSETGELFF
>NA|NA|TRBV6-4|TRBJ2-5
TGTGCCAGCAGTTTTGCGCCCGGGGAGACCCAGTACTTC
CASSFAPGETQYF
>TRBD2|NA|TRBV2|TRBJ2-5
TGTGCCAGCAGTGAGATAGGGCTAGCGGGAGCCGAGACCCAGTACTTC
CASSEIGLAGAETQYF
>NA|NA|TRBV5-1|TRBJ2-3
TGCGCCAGCAGCTTGGGACGGGTCACAGATACGCAGTATTTT
CASSLGRVTDTQYF
>TRBD2|NA|TRBV7-3|TRBJ2-7
TGTGCCAGCGCGAGGGGAGGGACCTACGAGCAGTACTTC
CASARGGTYEQYF
>NA|NA|TRBV6-1|TRBJ1-1
TGTGCCAGCACCTCAGCAGGAGGCCTCGCTGAAGCTTTCTTT
CASTSAGGLAEAFF
>NA|NA|TRBV28|TRBJ2-3
TGTGCCACCCTAGGATTGGTAGATACGCAGTATTTT
CATLGLVDTQYF
>NA|once|TRBV11-2|TRBJ2-3
TGTGCCAGCAGCTCGACAGAAGCTTATGGAGATACGCAGTATTTT
CASSSTEAYGDTQYF
>TRBD1|NA|TRBV19|TRBJ2-2
TGTGCCAGTAGTATTGTGGTGTCAGGGGGCCGTTACACCGGGGAGCTGTTTTTT
CASSIVVSGGRYTGELFF
>NA|NA|TRBV30|TRBJ1-1
TGTGCCTGGAACCCCGGCAGGGTAGACACTGAAGCTTTCTTT
CAWNPGRVDTEAFF
>NA|NA|TRBV2|TRBJ2-1
TGTGCCAGCAGTGATGTGGTTAATACGGTCCATGAGCAGTTCTTC
CASSDVVNTVHEQFF
>NA|NA|TRBV5-6|TRBJ1-6
TGTGCCAGCAGCTTCGCGGGATTTTTGAATTCACCCCTCCACTTT
CASSFAGFLNSPLHF
>TRBD1|NA|TRBV5-6|TRBJ1-3
TGTGCCAGCAGCTCGCTCCGGGACAGACAATTTAGCTTTAGAAACACCATATATTTT
CASSSLRDRQFSFRNTIYF
>TRBD2|once|TRBV7-9|TRBJ2-1
TGTGCCAGCAGCTTTAGCGGGACCAATGAGCAGTTCTTC
CASSFSGTNEQFF
>TRBD1|NA|TRBV27|TRBJ2-7
TGTGCCAGCAGACGACAGGGCTACGAGCAGTACTTC
CASRRQGYEQYF
>TRBD1|NA|TRBV19|TRBJ1-1
TGTGCCAGTAGGGGACAGTTGAACACTGAAGCTTTCTTT
CASRGQLNTEAFF
>TRBD1|NA|TRBV6-1|TRBJ1-5
TGTGCCAGCAGTGAAGCCCAAGGACAGGGAGGGAATCAGCCCCAGCATTTT
CASSEAQGQGGNQPQHF
>TRBD1|NA|TRBV6-5|TRBJ2-1
TGTGCCAGCAGCCACGGACAGGGCGAGGAAAATGAGCAGTTCTTC
CASSHGQGEENEQFF
>NA|NA|TRBV2|TRBJ1-5
TGTGCCAGCAGTGAGGGACTTAGCAATCAGCCCCAGCATTTT
CASSEGLSNQPQHF
>TRBD2|NA|TRBV10-1|TRBJ2-1
TGCGCCAGCAGTGAGTCTGGGCGGGGGGGGAGGCAATCCTACAATGAGCAGTTCTTC
CASSESGRGGRQSYNEQFF
>TRBD2|once|TRBV7-9|TRBJ2-2
TGTGCCAGCAGCTTATTAGCGGGGGACACCGGGGAGCTGTTTTTT
CASSLLAGDTGELFF
>TRBD1|NA|TRBV28|TRBJ2-5
TGTGCCAGCTCAGGGACAGGGAAAGAGACCCAGTACTTC
CASSGTGKETQYF
>NA|NA|TRBV4-2|TRBJ1-5
TGTGCCAGCAGCCAAGCACAGGAGACTAATCAGCCCCAGCATTTT
CASSQAQETNQPQHF
>NA|NA|TRBV7-9|TRBJ2-3
TGTGCCAGCAGCTTCTTACAAGCGGCTAGCACAGATACGCAGTATTTT
CASSFLQAASTDTQYF